This TCR beta chain was sequenced for a study of T cell clonotyping in hematopoietic cell transplantation. The overall study: Pretransplant recipient samples were taken after cytoreduction. The study, taken as a whole, reports: After transplant, recipient diversity fell while pathologically expanded clonotypes grew through day 180. At the given depth, recipient repertoires were over 97% de novo clonotypes.

The germline V gene encodes CDR1 SGHVS and CDR2 FQNEAQ. CDR3 length equals 13 residues. Trimming took 1 base from V and 10 from J; bases not matched to a gene: 0. Time point of the sample: recipient sample about 28 days before transplant, after cytoreduction. Recipients were bled about 28 days pretransplant and at posttransplant days 30, 100, 180. This table comes from immunoSEQ multiplex PCR, and its TCRdb copy is limited to in-frame clones, with some not included. Of approximately 16,000 clones in the sample, approximately 93% were seen once. As regards this clone: Its antigen remains unknown.

The receptor's source is a man aged 18 to 29 with biphenotypic leukemia. Some clones in this sample may be carry-over from other donors' samples. Here the sequenced sample was peripheral blood mononuclear cells, taken before stem cell transplant. The gene calls are TRBV7-8 and TRBJ1-4, with 10 positions matching TRBD1. CDR3 sequence: CASSLGDRGKLFF. The DNA of the CDR3 is TGTGCCAGCAGCTTAGGGGACAGGGGAAAACTGTTTTTT.